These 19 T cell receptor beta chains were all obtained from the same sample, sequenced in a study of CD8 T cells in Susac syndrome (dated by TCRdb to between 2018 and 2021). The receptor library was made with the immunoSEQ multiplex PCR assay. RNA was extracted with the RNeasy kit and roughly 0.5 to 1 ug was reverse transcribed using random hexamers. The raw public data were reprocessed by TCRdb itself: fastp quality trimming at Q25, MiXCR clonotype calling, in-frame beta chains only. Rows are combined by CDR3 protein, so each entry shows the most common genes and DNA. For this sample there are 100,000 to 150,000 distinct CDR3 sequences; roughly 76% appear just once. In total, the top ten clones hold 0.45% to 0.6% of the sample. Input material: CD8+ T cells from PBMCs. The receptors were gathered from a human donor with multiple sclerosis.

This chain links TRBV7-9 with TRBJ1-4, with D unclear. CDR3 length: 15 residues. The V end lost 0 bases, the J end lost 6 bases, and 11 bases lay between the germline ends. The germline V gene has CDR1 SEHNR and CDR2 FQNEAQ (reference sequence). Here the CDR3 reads CASSLARDVDEKLFF. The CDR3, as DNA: TGTGCCAGCAGCTTAGCAAGGGATGTGGATGAAAAACTGTTTTTT.

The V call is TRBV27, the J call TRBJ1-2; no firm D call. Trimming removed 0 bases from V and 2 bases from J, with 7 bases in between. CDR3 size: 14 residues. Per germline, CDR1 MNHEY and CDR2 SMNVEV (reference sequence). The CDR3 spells CASSLSTPNYGYTF. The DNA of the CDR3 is TGTGCCAGCAGTTTATCCACACCAAACTATGGCTACACCTTC.

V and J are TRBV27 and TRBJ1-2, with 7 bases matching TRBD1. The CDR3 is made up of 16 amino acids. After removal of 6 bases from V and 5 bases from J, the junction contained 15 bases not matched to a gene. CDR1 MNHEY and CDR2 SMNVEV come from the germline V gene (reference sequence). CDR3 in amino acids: CASSPLPPDRRYGYTF. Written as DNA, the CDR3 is TGTGCCAGCAGCCCGCTACCCCCGGACAGGAGATATGGCTACACCTTC.

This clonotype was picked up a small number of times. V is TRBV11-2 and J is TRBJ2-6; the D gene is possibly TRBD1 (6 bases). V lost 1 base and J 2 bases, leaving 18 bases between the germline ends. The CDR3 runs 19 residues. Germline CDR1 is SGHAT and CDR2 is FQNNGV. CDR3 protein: CASSLVRGRGLPGANVLTF. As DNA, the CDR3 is TGTGCCAGCAGCTTAGTTCGCGGCAGGGGATTACCTGGGGCCAACGTCCTGACTTTC.

CDR3 in amino acids: CATGGTLSNNEQFF. The DNA of the CDR3 is TGTGCCACAGGAGGGACCCTTTCGAACAATGAGCAGTTCTTC. The chain combines TRBV19 with TRBJ2-1; a possible D gene is TRBD2 (6 bases). V was pared by 10 bases and J by 5 bases, with 18 bases between. The germline V gene encodes CDR1 LNHDA and CDR2 SQIVND (reference sequence). CDR3 length equals 14 residues.

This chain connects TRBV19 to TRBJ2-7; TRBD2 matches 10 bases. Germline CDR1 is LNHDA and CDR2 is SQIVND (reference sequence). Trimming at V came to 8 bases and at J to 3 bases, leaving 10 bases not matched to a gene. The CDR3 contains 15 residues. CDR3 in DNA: TGTGCCAGTTCTCCGACTAGCGGGTCCCTCTACGAGCAGTACGTC. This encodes CASSPTSGSLYEQYV.

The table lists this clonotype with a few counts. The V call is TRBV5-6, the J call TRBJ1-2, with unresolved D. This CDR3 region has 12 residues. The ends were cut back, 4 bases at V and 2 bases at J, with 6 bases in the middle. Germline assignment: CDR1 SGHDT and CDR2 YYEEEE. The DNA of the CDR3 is TGTGCCAGCAGCGCGGCCAACTATGGCTACACCTTC. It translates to CASSAANYGYTF.

The CDR3: CAASGFAQTVNEQFF. Written as DNA, the CDR3 is TGTGCCGCCTCCGGGTTCGCTCAGACTGTCAATGAGCAGTTCTTC. The chain has TRBV2 and TRBJ2-1; no clear D gene. With 11 bases removed from V and 6 bases from J, the gap between germline ends came to 23 bases. Germline CDR1 is SNHLY and CDR2 is FYNNEI. CDR3 length: 15 amino acids.

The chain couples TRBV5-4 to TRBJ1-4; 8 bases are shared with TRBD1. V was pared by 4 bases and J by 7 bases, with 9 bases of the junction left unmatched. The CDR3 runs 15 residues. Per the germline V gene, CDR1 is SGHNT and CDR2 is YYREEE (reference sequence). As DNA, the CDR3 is TGTGCCAGCAGCATAGACAGGGGATCAGGTGAAAAACTGTTTTTT. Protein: CASSIDRGSGEKLFF.

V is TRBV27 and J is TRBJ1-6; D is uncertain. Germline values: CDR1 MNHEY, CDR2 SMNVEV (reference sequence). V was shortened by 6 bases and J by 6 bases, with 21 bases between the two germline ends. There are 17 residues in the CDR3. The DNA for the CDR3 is TGTGCCAGCAGCCCCTTGCGGCCGACGGGGTCTAATTCACCCCTCCACTTT. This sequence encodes CASSPLRPTGSNSPLHF.

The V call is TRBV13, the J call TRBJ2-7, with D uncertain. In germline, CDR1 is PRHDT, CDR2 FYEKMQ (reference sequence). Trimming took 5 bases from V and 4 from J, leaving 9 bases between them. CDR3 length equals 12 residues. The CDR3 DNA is TGTGCCAGCAGCCCAGACACTTACGAGCAGTACTTC. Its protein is CASSPDTYEQYF.

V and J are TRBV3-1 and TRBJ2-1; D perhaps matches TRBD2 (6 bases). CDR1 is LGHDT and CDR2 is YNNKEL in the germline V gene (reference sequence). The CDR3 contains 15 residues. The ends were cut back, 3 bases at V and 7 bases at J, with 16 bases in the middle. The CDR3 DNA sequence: TGTGCCAGCAGCCACCGCCCGATTGGAGGGAATGAGCAGTTCTTC. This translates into CASSHRPIGGNEQFF.

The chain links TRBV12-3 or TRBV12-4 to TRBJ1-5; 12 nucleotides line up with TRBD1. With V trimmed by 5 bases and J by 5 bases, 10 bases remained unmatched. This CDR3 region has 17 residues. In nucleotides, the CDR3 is TGTGCCAGCAGTCAGCCGGGACAGGGGGCTTCGGATCAGCCCCAGCATTTT. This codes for CASSQPGQGASDQPQHF.

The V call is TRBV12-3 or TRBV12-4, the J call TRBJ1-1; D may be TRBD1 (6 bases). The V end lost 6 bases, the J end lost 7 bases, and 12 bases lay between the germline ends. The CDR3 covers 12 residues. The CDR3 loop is CASSPQGIEAFF. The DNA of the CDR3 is TGTGCCAGCAGCCCCCAGGGGATTGAAGCTTTCTTT.

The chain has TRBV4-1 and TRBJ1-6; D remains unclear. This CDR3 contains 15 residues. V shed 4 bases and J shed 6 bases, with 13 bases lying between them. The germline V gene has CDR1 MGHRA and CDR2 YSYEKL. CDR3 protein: CASSPKEATNSPLHF. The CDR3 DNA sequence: TGCGCCAGCAGCCCGAAAGAGGCTACTAATTCACCCCTCCACTTT.

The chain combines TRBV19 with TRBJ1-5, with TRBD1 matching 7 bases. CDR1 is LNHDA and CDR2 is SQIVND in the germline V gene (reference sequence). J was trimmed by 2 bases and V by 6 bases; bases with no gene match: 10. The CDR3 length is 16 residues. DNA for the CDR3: TGTGCCAGTAGAGATCTTGACAGGGCGGGCAATCAGCCCCAGCATTTT. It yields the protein CASRDLDRAGNQPQHF.

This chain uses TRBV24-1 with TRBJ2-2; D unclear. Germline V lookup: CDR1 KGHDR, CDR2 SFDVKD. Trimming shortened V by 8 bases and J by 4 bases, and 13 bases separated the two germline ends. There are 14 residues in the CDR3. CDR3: CATTPTGGTGELFF. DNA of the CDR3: TGTGCCACCACCCCGACGGGCGGCACCGGGGAGCTGTTTTTT.

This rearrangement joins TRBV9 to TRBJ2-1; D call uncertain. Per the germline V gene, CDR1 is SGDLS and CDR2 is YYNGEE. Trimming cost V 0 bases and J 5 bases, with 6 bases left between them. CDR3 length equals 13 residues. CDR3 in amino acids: CASSVADDNEQFF. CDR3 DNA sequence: TGTGCCAGCAGCGTAGCTGATGACAATGAGCAGTTCTTC.

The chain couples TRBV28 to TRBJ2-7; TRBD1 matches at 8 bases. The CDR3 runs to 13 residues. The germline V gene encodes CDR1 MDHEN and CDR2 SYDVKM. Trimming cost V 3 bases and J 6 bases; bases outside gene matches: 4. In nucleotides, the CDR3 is TGTGCCAGCAGTTTCGGCAGGGGGCTCGAGCAGTACTTC. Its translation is CASSFGRGLEQYF.